The 2 T cell receptor beta chains given below trace back to one sample, sequenced in a study of T-cell reconstitution after alpha-beta-depleted transplantation in children. Unique molecular identifiers were used to barcode this TCRbeta library. One entry per CDR3 protein, called by TCRdb with MiXCR from the PCR reads. The sample has over 450,000 distinct CDR3 sequences; roughly a tenth are singletons. Sequenced here: PBMCs, sampled before TCRalphabeta/CD19-depleted stem cell transplant. These receptors came from a child aged 2-15 years with inherited bone marrow failure, due to receive a stem cell transplant.

This clonotype was picked up a small number of times. The V call is TRBV7-9, the J call TRBJ2-2; 7 bases are a match to TRBD1. CDR1 SEHNR and CDR2 FQNEAQ come from the germline V gene (reference sequence). CDR3 length: 14 residues. V was clipped by 7 bases and J by 7 bases; unmatched bases: 9. The CDR3 is CASNPGTAHGELFF. The CDR3 nucleotides read TGTGCCAGCAACCCAGGGACAGCCCACGGGGAGCTGTTTTTT.

This clonotype was observed a few times. The chain combines TRBV4-3 with TRBJ2-5; 9 bases map to TRBD2. With V trimmed by 0 bases and J by 4 bases, 15 bases remained unmatched. The CDR3 is 19 residues long. Germline CDR1 is LGHNA and CDR2 is YSLEER. The CDR3 nucleotides are TGCGCCAGCAGCCAAGATTCTTGGCTAGCGGGGAGGTTTGGAGAGACCCAGTACTTC. Translating it yields CASSQDSWLAGRFGETQYF.